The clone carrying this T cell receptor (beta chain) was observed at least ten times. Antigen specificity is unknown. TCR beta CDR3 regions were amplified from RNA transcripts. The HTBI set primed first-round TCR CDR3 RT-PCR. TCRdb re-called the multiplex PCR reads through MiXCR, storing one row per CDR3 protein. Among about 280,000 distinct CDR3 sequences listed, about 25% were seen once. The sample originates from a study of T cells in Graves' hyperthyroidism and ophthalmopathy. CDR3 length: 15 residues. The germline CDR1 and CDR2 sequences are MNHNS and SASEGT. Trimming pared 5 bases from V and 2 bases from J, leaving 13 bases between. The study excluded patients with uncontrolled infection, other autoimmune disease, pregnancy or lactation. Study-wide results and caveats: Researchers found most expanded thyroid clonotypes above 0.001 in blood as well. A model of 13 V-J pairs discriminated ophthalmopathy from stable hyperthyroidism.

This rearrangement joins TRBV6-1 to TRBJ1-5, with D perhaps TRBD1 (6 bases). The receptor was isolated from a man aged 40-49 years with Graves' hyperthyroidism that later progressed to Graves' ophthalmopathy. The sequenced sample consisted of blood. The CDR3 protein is CASSLDSFGNQPQHF. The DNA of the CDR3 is TGTGCCAGCAGTCTGGACAGTTTCGGCAATCAGCCCCAGCATTTT.